The clone carrying this T cell receptor beta chain was seen only a few times. Single viable CD3+CD4+CD8-CD45RO+ cells were sorted as the memory CD4+ T cells. Only in-frame clones appear in the TCRdb table, and some are missing; sequencing was by immunoSEQ multiplex PCR. This repertoire shows roughly 86,000 clones, approximately 80% found once; its top ten account for approximately 4%. The CDR3 length is 13 residues. The V gene's germline CDR1 is SNHLY and CDR2 FYNNEI. V was pared by 11 bases and J by 4 bases, with 15 bases between. These data originate in a study of memory CD4+ T cells and cytomegalovirus serostatus.

This chain connects TRBV2 to TRBJ2-1; D is unresolved. The sample consisted of memory CD4+ T cells from blood. The source is an adult in good health and CMV-seropositive. CDR3 sequence (DNA): TGTGCCTGCCAGCCTGAAATATACAATGAGCAGTTCTTC. Translated: CACQPEIYNEQFF.